This TCR beta chain was obtained from a study of T cells expressing NK-cell markers. Study information: With respect to HCMV, most of the eight sequenced donors were seropositive, and one was seronegative. Study observations and caveats: Clones of NKG2C+ T cells that had expanded were of unclear HCMV specificity.

5'RACE template switching built TCR beta cDNA with unique molecular identifiers. TCRdb re-called the 5' RACE reads; one entry per CDR3 protein, DNA not given. Its listing shows some 140,000 distinct CDR3 sequences. Concerning this clonotype itself: What it binds is not known.

This CDR3 is built from 13 residues. CDR1 SQVTM and CDR2 ANQGSEA come from the germline V gene. This chain joins TRBV29-1 and TRBJ2-3; the D call of TRBD1 rests on TCRdb alone, since no DNA is present to check it. This receptor was obtained from a woman aged 50 to 60 in good health. The specimen was blood T cells: a sorted CD56 or NKG2C T cell subset, CD4+ or CD8+ T cells, or bulk PBMC T cells (not recorded which). Here the CDR3 reads CSVPGAPTDTQYF.